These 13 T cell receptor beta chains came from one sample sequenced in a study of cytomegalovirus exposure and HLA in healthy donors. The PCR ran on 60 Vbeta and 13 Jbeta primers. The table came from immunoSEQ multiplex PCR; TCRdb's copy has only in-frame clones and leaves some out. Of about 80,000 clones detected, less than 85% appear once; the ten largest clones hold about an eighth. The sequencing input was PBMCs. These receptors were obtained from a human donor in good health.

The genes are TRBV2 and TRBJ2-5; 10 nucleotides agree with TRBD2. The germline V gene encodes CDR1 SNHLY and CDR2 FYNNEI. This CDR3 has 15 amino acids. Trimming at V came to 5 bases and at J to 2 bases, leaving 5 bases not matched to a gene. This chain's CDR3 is CASSRLAGQQETQYF. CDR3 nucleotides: TGTGCCAGCAGTCGACTAGCGGGCCAACAAGAGACCCAGTACTTC.

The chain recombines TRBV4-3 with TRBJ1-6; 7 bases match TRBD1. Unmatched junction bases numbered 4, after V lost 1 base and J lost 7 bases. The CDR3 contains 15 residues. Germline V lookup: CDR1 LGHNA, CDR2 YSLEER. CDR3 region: CASSQGQGGNSPLHF. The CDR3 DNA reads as TGCGCCAGCAGCCAAGGACAGGGCGGGAATTCACCCCTCCACTTT.

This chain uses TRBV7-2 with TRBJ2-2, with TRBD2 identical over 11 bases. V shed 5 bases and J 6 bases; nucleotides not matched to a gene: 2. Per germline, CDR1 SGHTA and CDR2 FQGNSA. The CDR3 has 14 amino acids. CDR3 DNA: TGTGCCAGCAGCAAACTAGCGGGGGCCGGGGAGCTGTTTTTT. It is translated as CASSKLAGAGELFF.

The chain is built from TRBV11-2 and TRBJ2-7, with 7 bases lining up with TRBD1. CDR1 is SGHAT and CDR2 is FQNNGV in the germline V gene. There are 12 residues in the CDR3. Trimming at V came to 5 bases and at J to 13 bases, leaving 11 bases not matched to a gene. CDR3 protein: CASSPWGTESYF. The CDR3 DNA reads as TGTGCCAGCAGCCCGTGGGGGACAGAGTCCTACTTC. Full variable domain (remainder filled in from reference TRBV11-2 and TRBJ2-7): EAGVAQSPRYKIIEKRQSVAFWCNPISGHATLYWYQQILGQGPKLLIQFQNNGVVDDSQLPKDRFSAERLKGVDSTLKIQPAKLEDSAVYLCASSPWGTESYFGPGTRLTVT.

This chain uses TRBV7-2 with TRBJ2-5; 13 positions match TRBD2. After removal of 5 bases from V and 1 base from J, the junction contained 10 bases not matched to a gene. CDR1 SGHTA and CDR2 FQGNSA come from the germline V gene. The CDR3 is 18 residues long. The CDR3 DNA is TGTGCCAGCAGCGTAATGGGACTAGCGGGGAGCGGCCAAGAGACCCAGTACTTC. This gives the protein CASSVMGLAGSGQETQYF.

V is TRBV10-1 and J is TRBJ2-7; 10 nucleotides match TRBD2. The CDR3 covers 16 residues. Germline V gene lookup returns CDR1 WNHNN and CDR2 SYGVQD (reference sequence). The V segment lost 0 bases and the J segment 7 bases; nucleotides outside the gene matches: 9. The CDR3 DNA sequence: TGCGCCAGCAGTGAGTCGAGGAGCGGGGGGGCCTGGGAGCAGTACTTC. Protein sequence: CASSESRSGGAWEQYF.

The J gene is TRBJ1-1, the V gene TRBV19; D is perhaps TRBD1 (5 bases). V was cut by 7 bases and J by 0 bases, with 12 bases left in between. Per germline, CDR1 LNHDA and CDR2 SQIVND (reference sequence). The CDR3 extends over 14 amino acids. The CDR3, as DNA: TGTGCCAGTATCCGGGACTTTTTGAACACTGAAGCTTTCTTT. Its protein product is CASIRDFLNTEAFF.

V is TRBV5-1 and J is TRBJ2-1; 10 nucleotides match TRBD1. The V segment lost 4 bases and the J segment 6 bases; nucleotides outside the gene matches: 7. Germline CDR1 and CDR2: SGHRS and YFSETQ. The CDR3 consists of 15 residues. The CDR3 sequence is CASSPGQGTGNEQFF. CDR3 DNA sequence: TGCGCCAGCAGCCCGGGACAGGGGACTGGCAATGAGCAGTTCTTC.

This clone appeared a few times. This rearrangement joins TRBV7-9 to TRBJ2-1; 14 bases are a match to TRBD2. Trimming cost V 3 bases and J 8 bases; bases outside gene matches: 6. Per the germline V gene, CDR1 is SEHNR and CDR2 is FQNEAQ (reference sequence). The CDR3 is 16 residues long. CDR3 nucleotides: TGTGCCAGCAGCTTCGTGCGACTAGCGGGGGGGCATGAGCAGTTCTTC. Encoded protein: CASSFVRLAGGHEQFF.

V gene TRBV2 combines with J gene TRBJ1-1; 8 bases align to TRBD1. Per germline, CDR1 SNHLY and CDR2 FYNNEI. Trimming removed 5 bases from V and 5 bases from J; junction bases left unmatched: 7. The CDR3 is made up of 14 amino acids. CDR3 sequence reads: CASSSSGGWTEAFF. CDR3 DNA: TGTGCCAGCAGTTCGTCAGGGGGCTGGACTGAAGCTTTCTTT. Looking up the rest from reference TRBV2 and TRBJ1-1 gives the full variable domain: EPEVTQTPSHQVTQMGQEVILRCVPISNHLYFYWYRQILGQKVEFLVSFYNNEISEKSEIFDDQFSVERPDGSNFTLKIRSTKLEDSAMYFCASSSSGGWTEAFFGQGTRLTVV.

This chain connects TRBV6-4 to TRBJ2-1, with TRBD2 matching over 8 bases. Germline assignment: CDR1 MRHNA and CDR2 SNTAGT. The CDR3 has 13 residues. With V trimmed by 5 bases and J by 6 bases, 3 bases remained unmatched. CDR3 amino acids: CASSSGTSNEQFF. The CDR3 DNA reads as TGTGCCAGCAGTTCCGGGACTAGCAATGAGCAGTTCTTC.

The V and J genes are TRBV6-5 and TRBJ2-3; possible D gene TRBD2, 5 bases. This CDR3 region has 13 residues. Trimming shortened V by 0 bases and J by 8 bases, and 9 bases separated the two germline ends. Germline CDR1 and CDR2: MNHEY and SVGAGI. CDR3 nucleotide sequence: TGTGCCAGCAGTTACTCGCTCCGGGGTACGCAGTATTTT. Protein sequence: CASSYSLRGTQYF.

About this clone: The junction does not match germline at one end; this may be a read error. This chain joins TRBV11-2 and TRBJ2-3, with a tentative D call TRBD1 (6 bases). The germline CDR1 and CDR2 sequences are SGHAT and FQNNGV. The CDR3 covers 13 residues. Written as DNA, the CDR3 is TGTGCCAGCAGCCTAGACACAGGGAATACGCAGTATTTT. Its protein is CASSLDTGNTQYF.